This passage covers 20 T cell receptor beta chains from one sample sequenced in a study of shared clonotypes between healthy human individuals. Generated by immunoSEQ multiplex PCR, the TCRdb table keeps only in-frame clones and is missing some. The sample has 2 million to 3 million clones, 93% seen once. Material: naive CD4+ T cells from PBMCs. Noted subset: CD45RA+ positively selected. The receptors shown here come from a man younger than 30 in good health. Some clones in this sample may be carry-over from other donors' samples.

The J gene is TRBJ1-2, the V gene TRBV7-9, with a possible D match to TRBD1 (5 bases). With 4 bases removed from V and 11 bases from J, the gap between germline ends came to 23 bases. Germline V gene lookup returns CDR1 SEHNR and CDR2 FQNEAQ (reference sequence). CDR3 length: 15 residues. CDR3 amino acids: CASSSHTGALLDYTF. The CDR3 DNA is TGTGCCAGCAGCTCTCACACCGGGGCCCTATTGGATTACACCTTC.

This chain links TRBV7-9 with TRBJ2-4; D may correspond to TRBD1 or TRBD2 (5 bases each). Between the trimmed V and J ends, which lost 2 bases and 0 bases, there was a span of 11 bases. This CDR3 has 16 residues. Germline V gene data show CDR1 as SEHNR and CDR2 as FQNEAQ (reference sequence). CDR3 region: CASSLSRDLAKNIQYF. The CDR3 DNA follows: TGTGCCAGCAGCTTATCCAGGGACCTAGCCAAAAACATTCAGTACTTC.

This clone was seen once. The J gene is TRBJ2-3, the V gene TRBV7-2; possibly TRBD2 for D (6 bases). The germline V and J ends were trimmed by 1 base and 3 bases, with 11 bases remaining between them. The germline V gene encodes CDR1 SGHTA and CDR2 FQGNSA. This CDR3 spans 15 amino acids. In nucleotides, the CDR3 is TGTGCCAGCAGCTTAGTTATGGGGGGTACAGATACGCAGTATTTT. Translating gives CASSLVMGGTDTQYF.

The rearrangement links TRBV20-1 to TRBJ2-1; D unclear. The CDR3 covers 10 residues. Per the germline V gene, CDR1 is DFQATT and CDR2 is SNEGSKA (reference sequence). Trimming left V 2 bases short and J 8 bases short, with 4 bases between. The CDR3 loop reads CSARLHEQFF. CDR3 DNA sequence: TGCAGTGCTAGACTCCATGAGCAGTTCTTC.

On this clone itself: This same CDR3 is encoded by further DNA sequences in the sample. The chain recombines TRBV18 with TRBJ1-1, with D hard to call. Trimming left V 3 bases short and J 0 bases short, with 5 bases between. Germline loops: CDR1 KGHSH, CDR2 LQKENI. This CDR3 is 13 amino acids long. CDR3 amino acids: CASSPTLNTEAFF. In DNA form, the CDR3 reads TGTGCCAGCTCACCTACCCTGAACACTGAAGCTTTCTTT.

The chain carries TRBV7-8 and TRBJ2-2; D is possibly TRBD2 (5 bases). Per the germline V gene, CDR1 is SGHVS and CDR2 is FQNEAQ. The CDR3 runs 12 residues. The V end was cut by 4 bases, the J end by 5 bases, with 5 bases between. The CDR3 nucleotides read TGTGCCAGCAGCTCGGGGACCGGGGAGCTGTTTTTT. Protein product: CASSSGTGELFF.

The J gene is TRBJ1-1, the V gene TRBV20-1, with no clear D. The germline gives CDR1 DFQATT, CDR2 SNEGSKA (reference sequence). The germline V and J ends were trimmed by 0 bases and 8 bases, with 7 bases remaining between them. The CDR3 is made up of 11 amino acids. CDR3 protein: CSARDLEEAFF. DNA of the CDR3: TGCAGTGCTAGAGATCTGGAGGAAGCTTTCTTT.

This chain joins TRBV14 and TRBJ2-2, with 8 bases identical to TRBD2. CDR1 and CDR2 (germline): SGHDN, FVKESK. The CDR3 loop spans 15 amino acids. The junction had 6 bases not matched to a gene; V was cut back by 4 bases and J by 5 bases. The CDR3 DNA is TGTGCCAGCAGCCCCGGGACTAGAGTGACCGGGGAGCTGTTTTTT. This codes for CASSPGTRVTGELFF.

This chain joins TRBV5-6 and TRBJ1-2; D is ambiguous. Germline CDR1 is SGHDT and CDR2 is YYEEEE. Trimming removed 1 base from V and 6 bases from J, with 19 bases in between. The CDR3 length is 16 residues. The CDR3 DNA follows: TGTGCCAGCAGCTTGAGTGGTCGAGAGAAACAAAATGGCTACACCTTC. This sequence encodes CASSLSGREKQNGYTF.

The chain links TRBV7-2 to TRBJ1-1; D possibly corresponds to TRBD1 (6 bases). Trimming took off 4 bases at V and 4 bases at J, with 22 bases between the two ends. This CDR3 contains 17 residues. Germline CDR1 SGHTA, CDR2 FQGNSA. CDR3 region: CASSSGFRGVLGTEAFF. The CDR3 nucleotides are TGTGCCAGCAGCTCGGGGTTCAGGGGAGTATTGGGCACTGAAGCTTTCTTT.

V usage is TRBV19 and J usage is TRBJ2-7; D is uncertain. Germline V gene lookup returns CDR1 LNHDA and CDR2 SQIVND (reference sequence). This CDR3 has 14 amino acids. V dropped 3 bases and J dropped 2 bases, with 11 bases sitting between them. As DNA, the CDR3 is TGTGCCAGTAGTATTGACCCGGCCACCTACGAGCAGTACTTC. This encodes CASSIDPATYEQYF.

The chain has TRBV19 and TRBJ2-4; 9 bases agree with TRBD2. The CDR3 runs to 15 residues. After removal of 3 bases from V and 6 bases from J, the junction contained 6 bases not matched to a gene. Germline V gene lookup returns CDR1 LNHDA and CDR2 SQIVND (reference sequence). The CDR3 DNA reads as TGTGCCAGTAGTATTGGCGGGGGGGAAGGAAACATTCAGTACTTC. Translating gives CASSIGGGEGNIQYF.

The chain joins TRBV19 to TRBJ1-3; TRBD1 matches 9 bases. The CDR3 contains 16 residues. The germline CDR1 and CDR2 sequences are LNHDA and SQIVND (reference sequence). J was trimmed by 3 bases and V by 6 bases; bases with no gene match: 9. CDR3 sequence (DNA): TGTGCCAGTAGCTACAGGGGGCGCCGTGGTGGAAACACCATATATTTT. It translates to CASSYRGRRGGNTIYF.

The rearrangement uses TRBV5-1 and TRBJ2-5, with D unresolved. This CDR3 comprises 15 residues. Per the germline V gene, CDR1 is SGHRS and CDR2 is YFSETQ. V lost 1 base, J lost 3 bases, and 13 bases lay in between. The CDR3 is CASSLQPVAKETQYF. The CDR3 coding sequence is TGCGCCAGCAGCTTGCAGCCAGTAGCAAAAGAGACCCAGTACTTC.

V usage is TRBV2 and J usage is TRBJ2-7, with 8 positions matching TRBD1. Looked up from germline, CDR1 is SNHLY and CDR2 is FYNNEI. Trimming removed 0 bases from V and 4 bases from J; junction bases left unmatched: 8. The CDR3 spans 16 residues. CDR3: CASSEALRQGAYEQYF. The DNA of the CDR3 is TGTGCCAGCAGTGAAGCGCTTCGGCAGGGGGCGTACGAGCAGTACTTC.

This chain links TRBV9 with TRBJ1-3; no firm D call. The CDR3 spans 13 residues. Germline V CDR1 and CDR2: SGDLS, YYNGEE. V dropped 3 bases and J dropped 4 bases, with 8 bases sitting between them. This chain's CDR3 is CASSEGRGNTIYF. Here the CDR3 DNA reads TGTGCCAGCAGCGAGGGCCGGGGAAACACCATATATTTT.

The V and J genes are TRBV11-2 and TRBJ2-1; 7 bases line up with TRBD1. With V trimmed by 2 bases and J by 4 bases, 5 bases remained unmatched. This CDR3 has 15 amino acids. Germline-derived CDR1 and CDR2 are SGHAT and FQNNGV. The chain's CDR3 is CASSLFTGVYNEQFF. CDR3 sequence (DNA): TGTGCCAGCAGCTTATTCACAGGGGTTTACAATGAGCAGTTCTTC.

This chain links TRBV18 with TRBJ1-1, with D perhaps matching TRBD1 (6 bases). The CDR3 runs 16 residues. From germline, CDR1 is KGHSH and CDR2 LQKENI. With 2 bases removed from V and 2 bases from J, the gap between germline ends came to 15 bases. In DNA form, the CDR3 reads TGTGCCAGCTCACCATATCCAGGACAGTCTAACACTGAAGCTTTCTTT. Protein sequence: CASSPYPGQSNTEAFF.

The CDR3, as DNA: TGTGCCAGCAGCCACCAGTTGAGCTCGAACACTGAAGCTTTCTTT. Translation gives CASSHQLSSNTEAFF. This rearrangement joins TRBV11-2 to TRBJ1-1; D not certain. The length of the CDR3 is 15 residues. In germline, CDR1 is SGHAT, CDR2 FQNNGV. V was shortened by 5 bases and J by 1 base, with 14 bases between the two germline ends.

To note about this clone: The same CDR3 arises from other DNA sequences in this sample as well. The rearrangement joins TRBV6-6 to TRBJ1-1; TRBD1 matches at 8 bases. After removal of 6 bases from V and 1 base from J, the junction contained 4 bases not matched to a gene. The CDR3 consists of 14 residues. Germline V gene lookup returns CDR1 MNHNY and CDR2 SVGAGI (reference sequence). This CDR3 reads CASSLQGANTEAFF. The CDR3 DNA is TGTGCCAGCAGCCTCCAGGGGGCGAACACTGAAGCTTTCTTT.